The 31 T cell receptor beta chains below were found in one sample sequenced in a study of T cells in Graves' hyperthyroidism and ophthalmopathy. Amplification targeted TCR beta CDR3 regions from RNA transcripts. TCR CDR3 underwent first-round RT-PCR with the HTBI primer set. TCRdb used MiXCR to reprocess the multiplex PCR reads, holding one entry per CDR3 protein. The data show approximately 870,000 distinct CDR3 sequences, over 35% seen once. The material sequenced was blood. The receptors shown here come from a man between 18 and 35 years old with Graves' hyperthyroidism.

The CDR3 region has the DNA TGTGCCATCACCAGGACACCGTCCCCCGGGGAGCTGTTTTTT. Residues: CAITRTPSPGELFF. The chain joins TRBV10-3 to TRBJ2-2; D may be TRBD1 (5 bases). V was pared by 7 bases and J by 6 bases, with 15 bases between. The germline CDR1 and CDR2 sequences are ENHRY and SYGVKD. This CDR3 is 14 amino acids long.

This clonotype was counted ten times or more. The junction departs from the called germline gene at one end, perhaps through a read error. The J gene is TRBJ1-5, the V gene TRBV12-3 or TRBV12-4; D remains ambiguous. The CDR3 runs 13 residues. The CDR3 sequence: CASSLDSNQPQHF. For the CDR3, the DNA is TGTGCCAGCAGCTTAGACAGCAATCAGCCCCAGCATTTT.

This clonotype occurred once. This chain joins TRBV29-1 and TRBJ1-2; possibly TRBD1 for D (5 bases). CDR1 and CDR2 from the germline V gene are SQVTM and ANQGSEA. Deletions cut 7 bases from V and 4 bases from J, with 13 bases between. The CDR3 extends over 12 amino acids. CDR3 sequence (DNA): TGCAGCGCCTACGGAGGGGCCTATGGCTACACCTTC. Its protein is CSAYGGAYGYTF. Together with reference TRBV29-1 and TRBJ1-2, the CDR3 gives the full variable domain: SAVISQKPSRDICQRGTSLTIQCQVDSQVTMMFWYRQQPGQSLTLIATANQGSEATYESGFVIDKFPISRPNLTFSTLTVSNMSPEDSSIYLCSAYGGAYGYTFGSGTRLTVV.

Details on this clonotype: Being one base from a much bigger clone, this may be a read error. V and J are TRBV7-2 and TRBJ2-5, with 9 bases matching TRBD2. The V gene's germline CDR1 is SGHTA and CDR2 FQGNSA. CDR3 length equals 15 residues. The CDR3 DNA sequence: TGTGCCAGCAGCCAGCGGACTAGCGAGCAAGAGACCCTGTACTTC. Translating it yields CASSQRTSEQETLYF.

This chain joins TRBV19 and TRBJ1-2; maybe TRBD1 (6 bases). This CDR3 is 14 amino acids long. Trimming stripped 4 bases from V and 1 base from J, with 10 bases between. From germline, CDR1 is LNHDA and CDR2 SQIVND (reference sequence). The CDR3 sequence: CASSTRQDNYGYTF. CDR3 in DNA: TGTGCCAGTAGTACCAGACAGGATAACTATGGCTACACCTTC.

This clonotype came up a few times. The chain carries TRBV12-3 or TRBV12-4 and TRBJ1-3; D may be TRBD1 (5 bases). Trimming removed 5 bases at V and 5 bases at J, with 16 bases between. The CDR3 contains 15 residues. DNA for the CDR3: TGTGCCAGCAGTCCCGTCTGGGGGAACCGAAACACCATATATTTT. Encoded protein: CASSPVWGNRNTIYF.

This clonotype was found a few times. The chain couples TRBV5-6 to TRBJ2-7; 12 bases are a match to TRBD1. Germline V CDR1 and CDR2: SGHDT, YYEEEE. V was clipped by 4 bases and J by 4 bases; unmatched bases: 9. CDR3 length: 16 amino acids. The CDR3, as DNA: TGTGCCAGCAGCACCCGAGGGACAGGGGGCCGGTACGAGCAGTACTTC. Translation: CASSTRGTGGRYEQYF. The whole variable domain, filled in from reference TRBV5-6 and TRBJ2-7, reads DAGVTQSPTHLIKTRGQQVTLRCSPKSGHDTVSWYQQALGQGPQFIFQYYEEEERQRGNFPDRFSGHQFPNYSSELNVNALLLGDSALYLCASSTRGTGGRYEQYFGPGTRLTVT.

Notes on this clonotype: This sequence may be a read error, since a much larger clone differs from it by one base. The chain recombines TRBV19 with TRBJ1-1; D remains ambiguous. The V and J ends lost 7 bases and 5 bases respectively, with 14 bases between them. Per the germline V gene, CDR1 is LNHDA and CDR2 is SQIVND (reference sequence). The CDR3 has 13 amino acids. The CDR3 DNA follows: TGTGCCAGTAACCCGGAGGTGATTACTGAAGCTTTCTTT. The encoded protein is CASNPEVITEAFF. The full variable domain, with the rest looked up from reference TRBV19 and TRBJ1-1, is DGGITQSPKYLFRKEGQNVTLSCEQNLNHDAMYWYRQDPGQGLRLIYYSQIVNDFQKGDIAEGYSVSREKKESFPLTVTSAQKNPTAFYLCASNPEVITEAFFGQGTRLTVV.

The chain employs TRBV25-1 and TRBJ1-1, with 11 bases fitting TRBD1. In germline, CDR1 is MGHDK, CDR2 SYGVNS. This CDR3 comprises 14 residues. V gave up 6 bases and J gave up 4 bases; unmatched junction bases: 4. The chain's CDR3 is CASRPGQGATEAFF. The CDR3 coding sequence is TGTGCCAGCAGGCCCGGACAGGGGGCCACTGAAGCTTTCTTT. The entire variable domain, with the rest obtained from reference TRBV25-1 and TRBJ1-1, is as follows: EADIYQTPRYLVIGTGKKITLECSQTMGHDKMYWYQQDPGMELHLIHYSYGVNSTEKGDLSSESTVSRIRTEHFPLTLESARPSHTSQYLCASRPGQGATEAFFGQGTRLTVV.

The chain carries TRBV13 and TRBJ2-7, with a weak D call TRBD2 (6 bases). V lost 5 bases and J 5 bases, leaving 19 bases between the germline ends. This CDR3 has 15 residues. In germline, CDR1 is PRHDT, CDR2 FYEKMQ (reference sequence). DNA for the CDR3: TGTGCCAGCAGCCTCCTTCCTGTCGGAGGGCACGAGCAGTACTTC. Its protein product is CASSLLPVGGHEQYF.

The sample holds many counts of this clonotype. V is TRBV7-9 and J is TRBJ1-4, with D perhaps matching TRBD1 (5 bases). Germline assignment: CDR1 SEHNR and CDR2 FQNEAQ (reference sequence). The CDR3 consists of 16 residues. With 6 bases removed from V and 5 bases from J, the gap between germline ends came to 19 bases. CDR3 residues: CASSSLGETYNEKLFF. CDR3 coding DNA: TGTGCCAGCAGTTCACTGGGGGAAACTTACAATGAAAAACTGTTTTTT. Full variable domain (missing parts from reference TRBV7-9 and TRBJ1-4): DTGVSQNPRHKITKRGQNVTFRCDPISEHNRLYWYRQTLGQGPEFLTYFQNEAQLEKSRLLSDRFSAERPKGSFSTLEIQRTEQGDSAMYLCASSSLGETYNEKLFFGSGTQLSVL.

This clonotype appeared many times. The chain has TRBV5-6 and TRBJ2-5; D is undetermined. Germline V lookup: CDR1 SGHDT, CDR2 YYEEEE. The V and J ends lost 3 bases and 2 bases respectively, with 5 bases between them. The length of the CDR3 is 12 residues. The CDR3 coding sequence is TGTGCCAGCAGCTATACTCAAGAGACCCAGTACTTC. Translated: CASSYTQETQYF.

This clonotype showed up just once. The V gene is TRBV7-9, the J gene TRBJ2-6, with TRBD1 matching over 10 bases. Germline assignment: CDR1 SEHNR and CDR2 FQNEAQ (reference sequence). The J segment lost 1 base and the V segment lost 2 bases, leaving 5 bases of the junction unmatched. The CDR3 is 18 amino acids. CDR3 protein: CASSLSGQGISGANVLTF. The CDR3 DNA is TGTGCCAGCAGCTTATCGGGACAGGGGATATCTGGGGCCAACGTCCTGACTTTC.

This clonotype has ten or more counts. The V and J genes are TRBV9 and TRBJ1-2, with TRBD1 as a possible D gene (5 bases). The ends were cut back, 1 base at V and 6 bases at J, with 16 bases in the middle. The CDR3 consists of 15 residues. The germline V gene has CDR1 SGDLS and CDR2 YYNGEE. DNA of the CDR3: TGTGCCAGCAGCGTATACCCGACAGCCGAAGATGGCTACACCTTC. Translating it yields CASSVYPTAEDGYTF.

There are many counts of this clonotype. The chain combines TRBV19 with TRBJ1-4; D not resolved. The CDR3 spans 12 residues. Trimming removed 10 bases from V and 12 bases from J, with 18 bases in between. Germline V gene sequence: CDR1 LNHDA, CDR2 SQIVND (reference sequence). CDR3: CAKTRIGSELFF. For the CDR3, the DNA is TGTGCCAAGACCCGAATCGGCTCGGAACTGTTTTTT. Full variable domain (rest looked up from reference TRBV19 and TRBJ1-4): DGGITQSPKYLFRKEGQNVTLSCEQNLNHDAMYWYRQDPGQGLRLIYYSQIVNDFQKGDIAEGYSVSREKKESFPLTVTSAQKNPTAFYLCAKTRIGSELFFGSGTQLSVL.

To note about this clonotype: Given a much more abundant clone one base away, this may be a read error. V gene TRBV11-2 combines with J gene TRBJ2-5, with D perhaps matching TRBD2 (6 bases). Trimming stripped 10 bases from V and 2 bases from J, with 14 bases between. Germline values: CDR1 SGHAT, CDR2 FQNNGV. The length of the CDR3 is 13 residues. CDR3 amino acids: CANRRLEQETQYF. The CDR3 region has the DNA TGTGCCAACAGACGACTAGAGCAAGAGACCCAGTACTTC.

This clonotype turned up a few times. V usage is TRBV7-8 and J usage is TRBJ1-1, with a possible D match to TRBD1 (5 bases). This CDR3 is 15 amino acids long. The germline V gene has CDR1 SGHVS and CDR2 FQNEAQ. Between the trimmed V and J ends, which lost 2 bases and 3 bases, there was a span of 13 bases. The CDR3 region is CASSLRGSGDTEAFF. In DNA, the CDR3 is TGTGCCAGCAGCTTACGGGGGAGTGGGGACACTGAAGCTTTCTTT.

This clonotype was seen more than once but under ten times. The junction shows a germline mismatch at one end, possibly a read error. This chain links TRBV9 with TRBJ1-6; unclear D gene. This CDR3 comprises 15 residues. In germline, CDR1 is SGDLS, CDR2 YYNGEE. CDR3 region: CASSQALRDNSPLHF. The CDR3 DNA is TGCGCCAGCAGCCAAGCCCTCCGGGATAATTCACCCCTCCACTTT.

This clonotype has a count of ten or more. In DNA, the CDR3 is TGTGCCAGCAGCTTCGAATCGGGGGGTTCACCCCTCCACTTT. Its protein product is CASSFESGGSPLHF. The chain joins TRBV7-2 to TRBJ1-6; possible D gene TRBD1, 5 bases. The CDR3 extends over 14 amino acids. The germline V gene has CDR1 SGHTA and CDR2 FQGNSA. Trimming shortened V by 3 bases and J by 9 bases, and 12 bases separated the two germline ends. The full variable domain, rest sourced from reference TRBV7-2 and TRBJ1-6, is GAGVSQSPSNKVTEKGKDVELRCDPISGHTALYWYRQSLGQGLEFLIYFQGNSAPDKSGLPSDRFSAERTGGSVSTLTIQRTQQEDSAVYLCASSFESGGSPLHFGNGTRLTVT.

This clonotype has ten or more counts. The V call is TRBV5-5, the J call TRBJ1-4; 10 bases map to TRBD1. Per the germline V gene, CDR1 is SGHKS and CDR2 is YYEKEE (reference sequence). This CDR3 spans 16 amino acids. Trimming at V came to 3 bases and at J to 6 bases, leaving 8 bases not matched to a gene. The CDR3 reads CASSSGSGTGDEKLFF. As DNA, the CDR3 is TGTGCCAGCAGCTCCGGTAGCGGGACAGGGGATGAAAAACTGTTTTTT.

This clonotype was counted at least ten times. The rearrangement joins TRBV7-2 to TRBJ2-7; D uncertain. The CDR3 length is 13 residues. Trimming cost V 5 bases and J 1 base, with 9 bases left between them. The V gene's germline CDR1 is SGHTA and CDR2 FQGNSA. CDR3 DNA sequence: TGTGCCAGCAGCCCTGTGACGTCCTACGAGCAGTACTTC. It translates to CASSPVTSYEQYF.

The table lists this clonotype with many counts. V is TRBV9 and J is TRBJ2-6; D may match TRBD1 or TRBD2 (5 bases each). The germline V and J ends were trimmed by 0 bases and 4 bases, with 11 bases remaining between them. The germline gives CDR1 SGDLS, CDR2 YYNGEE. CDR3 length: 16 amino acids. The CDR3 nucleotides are TGTGCCAGCAGCGTAGGGTCGGGGACCGGGGCCAACGTCCTGACTTTC. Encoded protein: CASSVGSGTGANVLTF.

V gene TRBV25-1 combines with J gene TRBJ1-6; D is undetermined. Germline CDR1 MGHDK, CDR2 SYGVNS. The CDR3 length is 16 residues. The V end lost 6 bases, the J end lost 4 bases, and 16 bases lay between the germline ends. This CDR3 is CASSLVWIDYNSPLHF. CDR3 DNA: TGTGCCAGCAGCTTAGTTTGGATAGATTATAATTCACCCCTCCACTTT.

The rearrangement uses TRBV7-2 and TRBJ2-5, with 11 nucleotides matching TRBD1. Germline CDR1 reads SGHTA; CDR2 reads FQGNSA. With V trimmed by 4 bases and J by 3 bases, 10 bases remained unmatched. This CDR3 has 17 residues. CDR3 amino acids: CASSSSTGTGGKETQYF. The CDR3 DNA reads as TGTGCCAGCAGCTCCAGTACCGGGACAGGGGGTAAAGAGACCCAGTACTTC.

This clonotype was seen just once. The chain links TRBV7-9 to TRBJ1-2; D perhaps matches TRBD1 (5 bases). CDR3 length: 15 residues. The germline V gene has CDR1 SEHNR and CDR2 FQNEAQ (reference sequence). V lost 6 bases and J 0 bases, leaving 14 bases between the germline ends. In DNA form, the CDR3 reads TGTGCCAGCAGAACCCAGGGTCATCCTAACTATGGCTACACCTTC. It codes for CASRTQGHPNYGYTF. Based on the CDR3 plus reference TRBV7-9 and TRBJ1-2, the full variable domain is DTGVSQNPRHKITKRGQNVTFRCDPISEHNRLYWYRQTLGQGPEFLTYFQNEAQLEKSRLLSDRFSAERPKGSFSTLEIQRTEQGDSAMYLCASRTQGHPNYGYTFGSGTRLTVV.

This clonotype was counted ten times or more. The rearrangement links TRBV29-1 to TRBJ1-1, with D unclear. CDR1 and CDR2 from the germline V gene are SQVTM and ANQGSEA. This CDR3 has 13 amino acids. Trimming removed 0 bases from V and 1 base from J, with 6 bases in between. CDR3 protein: CSVEDLENTEAFF. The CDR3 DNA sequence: TGCAGCGTTGAAGATTTAGAGAACACTGAAGCTTTCTTT.

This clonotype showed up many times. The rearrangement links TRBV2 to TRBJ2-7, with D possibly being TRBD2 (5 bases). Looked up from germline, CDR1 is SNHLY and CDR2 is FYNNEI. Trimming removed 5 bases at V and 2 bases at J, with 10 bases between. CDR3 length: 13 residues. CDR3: CASSIARAYEQYF. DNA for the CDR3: TGTGCCAGCAGTATCGCGCGGGCCTACGAGCAGTACTTC.

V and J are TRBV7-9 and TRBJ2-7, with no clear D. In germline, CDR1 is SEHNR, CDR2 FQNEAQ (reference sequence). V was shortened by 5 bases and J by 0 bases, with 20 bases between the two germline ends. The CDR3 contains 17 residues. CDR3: CASSESQVERISYEQYF. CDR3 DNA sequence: TGTGCCAGCAGCGAGTCACAAGTCGAACGGATCTCCTACGAGCAGTACTTC.

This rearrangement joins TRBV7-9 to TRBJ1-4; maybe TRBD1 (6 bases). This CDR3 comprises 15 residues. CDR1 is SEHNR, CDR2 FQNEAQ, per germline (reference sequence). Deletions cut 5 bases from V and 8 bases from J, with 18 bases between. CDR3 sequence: CASSAAGAGLEKLFF. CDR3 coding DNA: TGTGCCAGCAGCGCCGCGGGGGCAGGGCTCGAAAAACTGTTTTTT. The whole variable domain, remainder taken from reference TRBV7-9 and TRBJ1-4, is DTGVSQNPRHKITKRGQNVTFRCDPISEHNRLYWYRQTLGQGPEFLTYFQNEAQLEKSRLLSDRFSAERPKGSFSTLEIQRTEQGDSAMYLCASSAAGAGLEKLFFGSGTQLSVL.

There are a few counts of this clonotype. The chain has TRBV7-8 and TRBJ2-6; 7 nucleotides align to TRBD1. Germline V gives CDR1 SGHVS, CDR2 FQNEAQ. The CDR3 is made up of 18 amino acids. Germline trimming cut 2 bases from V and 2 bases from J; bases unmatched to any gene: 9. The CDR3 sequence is CASSLPRGGNPGANVLTF. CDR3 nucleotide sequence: TGTGCCAGCAGCTTACCGAGAGGGGGCAATCCTGGGGCCAACGTCCTGACTTTC.

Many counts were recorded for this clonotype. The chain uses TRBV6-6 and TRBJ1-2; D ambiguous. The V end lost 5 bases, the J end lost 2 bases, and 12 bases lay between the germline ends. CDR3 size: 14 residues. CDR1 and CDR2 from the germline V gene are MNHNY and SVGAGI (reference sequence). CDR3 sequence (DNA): TGTGCCAGCAGTACCGCGGCAGGAAACTATGGCTACACCTTC. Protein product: CASSTAAGNYGYTF.